This record covers a single T cell receptor beta chain. This CDR3 is built from 16 residues. With 5 bases clipped from V and 4 bases from J, the junction kept 13 bases outside the gene matches. Germline-derived CDR1 and CDR2 are SGHTA and FQGNSA. The data stem from a study of blood T cell repertoires in COVID-19. Study at large: Donors in the United States, Italy and Spain gave samples during acute or convalescent COVID-19.

In the source study's methods: Counts of nucleated cells, estimated from reference gene primer amplification, were obtained. Profiled with immunoSEQ multiplex PCR; TCRdb holds only in-frame clones, not every one. From that table come the V and J calls and clone size; the DNA was used to work out D and trimming. Of under 250,000 clones listed, about 88% are singletons. This receptor was obtained from a woman in her 70s with active or convalescent COVID-19. The chain employs TRBV7-2 and TRBJ2-7; 8 nucleotides line up with TRBD2. The material sequenced was peripheral blood. CDR3: CASSPRRLAGRYEQYF. The CDR3 DNA reads as TGTGCCAGCAGCCCCAGGCGGTTAGCGGGGAGGTACGAGCAGTACTTC.